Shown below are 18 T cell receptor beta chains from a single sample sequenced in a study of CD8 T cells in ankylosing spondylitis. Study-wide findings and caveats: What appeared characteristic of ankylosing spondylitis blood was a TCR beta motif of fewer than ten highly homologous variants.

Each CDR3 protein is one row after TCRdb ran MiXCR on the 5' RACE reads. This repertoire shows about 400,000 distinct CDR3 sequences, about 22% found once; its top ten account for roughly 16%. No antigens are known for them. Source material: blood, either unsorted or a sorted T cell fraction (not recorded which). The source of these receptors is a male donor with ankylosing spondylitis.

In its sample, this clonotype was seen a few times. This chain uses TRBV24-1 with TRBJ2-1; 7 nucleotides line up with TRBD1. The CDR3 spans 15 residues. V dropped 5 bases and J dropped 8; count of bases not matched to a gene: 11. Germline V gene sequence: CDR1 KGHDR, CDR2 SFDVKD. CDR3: CATSVRTGLFDEQFF. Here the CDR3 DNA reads TGTGCCACCAGTGTAAGGACAGGATTATTCGATGAGCAGTTCTTC.

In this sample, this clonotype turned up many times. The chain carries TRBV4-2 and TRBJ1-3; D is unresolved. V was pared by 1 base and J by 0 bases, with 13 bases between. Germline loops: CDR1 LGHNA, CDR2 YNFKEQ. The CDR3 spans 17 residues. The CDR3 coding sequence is TGTGCCAGCAGCCAAGTCCAGGCCTCCTACTCTGGAAACACCATATATTTT. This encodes CASSQVQASYSGNTIYF.

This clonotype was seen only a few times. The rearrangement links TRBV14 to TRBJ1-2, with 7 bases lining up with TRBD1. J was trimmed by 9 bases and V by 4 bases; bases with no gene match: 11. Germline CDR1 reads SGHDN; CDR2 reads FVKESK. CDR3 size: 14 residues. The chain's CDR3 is CASSLPDRQGSYTF. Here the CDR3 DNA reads TGTGCCAGCAGCCTCCCCGACCGACAGGGAAGCTACACCTTC.

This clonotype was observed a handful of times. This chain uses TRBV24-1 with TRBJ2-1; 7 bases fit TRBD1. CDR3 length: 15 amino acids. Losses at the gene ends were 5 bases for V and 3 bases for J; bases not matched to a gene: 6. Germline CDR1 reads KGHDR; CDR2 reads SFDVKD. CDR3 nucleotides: TGTGCCACCAGTGCAGGGGGTGCGGGCTACAATGAGCAGTTCTTC. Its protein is CATSAGGAGYNEQFF.

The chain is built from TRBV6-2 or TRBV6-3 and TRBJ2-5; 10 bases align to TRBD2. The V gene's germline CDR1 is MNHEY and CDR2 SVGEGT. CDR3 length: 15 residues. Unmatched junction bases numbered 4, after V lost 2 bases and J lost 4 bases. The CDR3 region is CASSYGASGRETQYF. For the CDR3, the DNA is TGTGCCAGCAGTTACGGGGCTAGCGGGAGAGAGACCCAGTACTTC.

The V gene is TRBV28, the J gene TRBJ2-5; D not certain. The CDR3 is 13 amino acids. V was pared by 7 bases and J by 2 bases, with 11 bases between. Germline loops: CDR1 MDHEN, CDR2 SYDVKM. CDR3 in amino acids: CASKSVPQETQYF. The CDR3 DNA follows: TGTGCCAGCAAGTCCGTTCCTCAAGAGACCCAGTACTTC.

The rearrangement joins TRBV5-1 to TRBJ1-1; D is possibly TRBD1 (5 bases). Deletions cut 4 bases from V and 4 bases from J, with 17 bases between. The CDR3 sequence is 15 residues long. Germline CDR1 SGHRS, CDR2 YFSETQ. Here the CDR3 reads CASSRAQGRGTEAFF. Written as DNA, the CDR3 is TGCGCCAGCAGCCGAGCCCAAGGGAGGGGCACTGAAGCTTTCTTT.

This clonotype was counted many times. CDR3 nucleotides: TGTGCCAGCAGTTTAGAGGGGAGCTCCTGGAATGAGCAGTTCTTC. Residues: CASSLEGSSWNEQFF. The chain recombines TRBV12-3 or TRBV12-4 with TRBJ2-1, with D tentatively TRBD1 or TRBD2 (5 bases each). Trimming cost V 1 base and J 7 bases, with 14 bases left between them. This CDR3 region has 15 residues.

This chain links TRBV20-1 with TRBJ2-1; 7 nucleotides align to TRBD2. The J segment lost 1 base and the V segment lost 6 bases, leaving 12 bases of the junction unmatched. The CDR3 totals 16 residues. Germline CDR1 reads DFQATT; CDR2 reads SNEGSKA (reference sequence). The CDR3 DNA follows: TGCAGTGCCCCCCACCGGCGGGAGCAGTCCTACAATGAGCAGTTCTTC. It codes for CSAPHRREQSYNEQFF.

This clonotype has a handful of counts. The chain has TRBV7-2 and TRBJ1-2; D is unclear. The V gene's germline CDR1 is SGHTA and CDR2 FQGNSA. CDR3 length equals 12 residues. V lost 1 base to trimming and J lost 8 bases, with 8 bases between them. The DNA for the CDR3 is TGTGCCAGCAGCTTAGTTGGGGTCGGCTACACCTTC. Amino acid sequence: CASSLVGVGYTF.

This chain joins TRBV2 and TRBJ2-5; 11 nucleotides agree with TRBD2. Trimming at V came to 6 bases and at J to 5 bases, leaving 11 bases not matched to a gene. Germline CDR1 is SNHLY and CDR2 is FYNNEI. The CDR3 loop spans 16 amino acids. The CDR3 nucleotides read TGTGCCAGCAGCCGTTGGCTAGCGGGAGGAAAGGAGACCCAGTACTTC. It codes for CASSRWLAGGKETQYF.

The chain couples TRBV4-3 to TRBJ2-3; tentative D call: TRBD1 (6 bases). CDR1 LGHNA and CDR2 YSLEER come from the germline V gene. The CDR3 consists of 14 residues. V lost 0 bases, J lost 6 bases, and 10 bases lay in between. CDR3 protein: CASSQDHRDDTQYF. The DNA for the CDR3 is TGCGCCAGCAGCCAAGATCACAGGGACGATACGCAGTATTTT.

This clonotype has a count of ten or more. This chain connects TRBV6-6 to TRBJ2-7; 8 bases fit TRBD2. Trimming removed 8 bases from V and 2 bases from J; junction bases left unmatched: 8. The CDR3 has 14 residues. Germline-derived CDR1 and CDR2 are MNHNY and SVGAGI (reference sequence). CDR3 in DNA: TGTGCCAGCCTCACTGACGGGAGGGCCTACGAGCAGTACTTC. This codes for CASLTDGRAYEQYF.

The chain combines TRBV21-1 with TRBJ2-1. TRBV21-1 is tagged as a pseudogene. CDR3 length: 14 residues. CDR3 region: CASSKVKTYNEQFF. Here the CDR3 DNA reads TGTGCCAGCAGCAAAGTTAAAACATACAATGAGCAGTTCTTC.

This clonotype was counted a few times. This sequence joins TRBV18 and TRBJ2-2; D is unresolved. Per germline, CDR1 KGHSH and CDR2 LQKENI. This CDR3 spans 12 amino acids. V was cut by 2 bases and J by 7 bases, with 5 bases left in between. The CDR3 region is CASSPGSGELFF. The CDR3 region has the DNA TGTGCCAGCTCACCAGGCAGCGGGGAGCTGTTTTTT.

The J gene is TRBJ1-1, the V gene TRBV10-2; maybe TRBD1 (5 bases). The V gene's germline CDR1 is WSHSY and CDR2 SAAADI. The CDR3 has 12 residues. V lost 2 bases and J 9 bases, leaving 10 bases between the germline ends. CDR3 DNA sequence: TGCGCCAGCAGTGAGAGGCAGGGCCAAGCTTTCTTT. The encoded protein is CASSERQGQAFF.

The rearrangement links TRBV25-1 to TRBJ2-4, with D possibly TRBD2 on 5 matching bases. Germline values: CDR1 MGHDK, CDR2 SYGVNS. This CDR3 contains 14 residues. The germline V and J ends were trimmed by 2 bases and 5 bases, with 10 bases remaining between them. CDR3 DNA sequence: TGTGCCAGCAGTGAAGTCTTGAGGGAAAACATTCAGTACTTC. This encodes CASSEVLRENIQYF.

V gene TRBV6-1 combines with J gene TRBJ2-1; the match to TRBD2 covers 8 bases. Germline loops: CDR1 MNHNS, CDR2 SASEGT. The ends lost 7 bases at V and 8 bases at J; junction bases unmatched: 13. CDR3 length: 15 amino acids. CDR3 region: CASTTGREAGDEQFF. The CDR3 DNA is TGTGCCAGCACCACGGGGCGGGAGGCGGGGGATGAGCAGTTCTTC.